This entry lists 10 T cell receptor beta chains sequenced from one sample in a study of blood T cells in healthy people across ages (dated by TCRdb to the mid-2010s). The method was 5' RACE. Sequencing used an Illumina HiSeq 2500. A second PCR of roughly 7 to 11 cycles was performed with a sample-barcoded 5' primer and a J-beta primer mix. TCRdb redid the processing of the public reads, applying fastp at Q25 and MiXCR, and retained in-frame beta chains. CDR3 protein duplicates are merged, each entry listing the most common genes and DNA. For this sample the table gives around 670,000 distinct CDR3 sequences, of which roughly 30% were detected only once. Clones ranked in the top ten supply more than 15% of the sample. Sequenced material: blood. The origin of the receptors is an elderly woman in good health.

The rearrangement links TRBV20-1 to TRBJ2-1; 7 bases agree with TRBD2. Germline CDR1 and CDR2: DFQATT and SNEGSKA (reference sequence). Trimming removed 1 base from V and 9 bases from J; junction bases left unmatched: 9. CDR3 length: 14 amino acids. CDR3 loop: CSARAPTRTSEQFF. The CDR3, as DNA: TGCAGTGCTAGAGCCCCGACTAGGACTAGTGAGCAGTTCTTC.

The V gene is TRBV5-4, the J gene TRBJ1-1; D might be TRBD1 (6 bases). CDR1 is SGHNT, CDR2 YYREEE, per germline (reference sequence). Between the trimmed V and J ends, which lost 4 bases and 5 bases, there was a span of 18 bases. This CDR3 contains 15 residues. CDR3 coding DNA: TGTGCCAGCAGCCTAATGCAGGGGCAGGGGACTGAAGCTTTCTTT. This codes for CASSLMQGQGTEAFF.

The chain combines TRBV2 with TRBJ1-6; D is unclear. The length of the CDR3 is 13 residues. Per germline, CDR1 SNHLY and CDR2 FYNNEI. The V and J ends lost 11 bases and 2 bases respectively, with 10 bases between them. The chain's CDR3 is CAGSDTYNSPLHF. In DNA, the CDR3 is TGTGCCGGTTCCGACACCTATAATTCACCCCTCCACTTT. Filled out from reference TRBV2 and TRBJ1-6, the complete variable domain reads EPEVTQTPSHQVTQMGQEVILRCVPISNHLYFYWYRQILGQKVEFLVSFYNNEISEKSEIFDDQFSVERPDGSNFTLKIRSTKLEDSAMYFCAGSDTYNSPLHFGNGTRLTVT.

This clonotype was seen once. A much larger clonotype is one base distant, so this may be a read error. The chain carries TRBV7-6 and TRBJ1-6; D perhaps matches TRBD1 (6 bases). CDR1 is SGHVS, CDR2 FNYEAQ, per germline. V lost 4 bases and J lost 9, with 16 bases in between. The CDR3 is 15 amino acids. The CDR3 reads CASSSLAGAFSPLHF. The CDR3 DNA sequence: TGTGCCAGCAGCTCGTTGGCAGGGGCCTTTTCACCCCTCCACTTT. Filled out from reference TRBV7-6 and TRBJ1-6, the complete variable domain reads GAGVSQSPRYKVTKRGQDVALRCDPISGHVSLYWYRQALGQGPEFLTYFNYEAQQDKSGLPNDRFSAERPEGSISTLTIQRTEQRDSAMYRCASSSLAGAFSPLHFGNGTRLTVT.

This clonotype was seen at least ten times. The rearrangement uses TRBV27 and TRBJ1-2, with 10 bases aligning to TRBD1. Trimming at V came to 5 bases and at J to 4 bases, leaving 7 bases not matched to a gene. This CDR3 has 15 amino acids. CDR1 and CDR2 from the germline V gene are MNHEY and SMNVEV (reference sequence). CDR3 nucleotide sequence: TGTGCCAGCAGTATGACAGGGGGCGCAATCTATGGCTACACCTTC. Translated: CASSMTGGAIYGYTF.

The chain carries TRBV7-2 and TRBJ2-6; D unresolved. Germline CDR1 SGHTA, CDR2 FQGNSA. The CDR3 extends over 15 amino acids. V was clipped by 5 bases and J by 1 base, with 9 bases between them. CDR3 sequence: CASSPEASGANVLTF. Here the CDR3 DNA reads TGTGCCAGCAGCCCTGAGGCGTCTGGGGCCAACGTCCTGACTTTC. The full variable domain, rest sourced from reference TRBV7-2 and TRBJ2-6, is GAGVSQSPSNKVTEKGKDVELRCDPISGHTALYWYRQSLGQGLEFLIYFQGNSAPDKSGLPSDRFSAERTGGSVSTLTIQRTQQEDSAVYLCASSPEASGANVLTFGAGSRLTVL.

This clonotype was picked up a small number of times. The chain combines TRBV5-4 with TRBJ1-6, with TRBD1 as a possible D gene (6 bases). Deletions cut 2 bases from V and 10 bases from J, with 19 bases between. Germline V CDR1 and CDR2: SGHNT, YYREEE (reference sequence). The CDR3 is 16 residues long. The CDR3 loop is CASSFDRTTRRSPLHF. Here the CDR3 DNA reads TGTGCCAGCAGCTTCGACAGGACCACCAGGCGGTCACCCCTCCACTTT.

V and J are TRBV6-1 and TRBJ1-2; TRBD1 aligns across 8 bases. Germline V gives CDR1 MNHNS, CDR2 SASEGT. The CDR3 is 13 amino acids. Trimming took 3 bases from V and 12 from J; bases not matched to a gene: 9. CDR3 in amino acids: CASSEDRVCGHTF. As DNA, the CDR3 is TGTGCCAGCAGTGAGGACAGGGTCTGCGGCCACACCTTC.

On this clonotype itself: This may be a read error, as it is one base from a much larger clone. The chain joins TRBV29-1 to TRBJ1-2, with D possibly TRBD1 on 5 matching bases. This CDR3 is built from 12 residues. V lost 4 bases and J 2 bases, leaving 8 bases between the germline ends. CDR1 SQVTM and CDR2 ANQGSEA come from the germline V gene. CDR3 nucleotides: TGCAGCGTTGGGGACCAAAACTATGGCTACACCTTC. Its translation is CSVGDQNYGYTF. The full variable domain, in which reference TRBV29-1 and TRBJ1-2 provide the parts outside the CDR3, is SAVISQKPSRDICQRGTSLTIQCQVDSQVTMMFWYRQQPGQSLTLIATANQGSEATYESGFVIDKFPISRPNLTFSTLTVSNMSPEDSSIYLCSVGDQNYGYTFGSGTRLTVV.

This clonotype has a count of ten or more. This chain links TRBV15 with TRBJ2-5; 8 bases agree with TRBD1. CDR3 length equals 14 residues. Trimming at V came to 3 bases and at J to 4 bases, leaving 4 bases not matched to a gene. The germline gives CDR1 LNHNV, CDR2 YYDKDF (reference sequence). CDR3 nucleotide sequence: TGTGCCACCAGCAGCGCAGGGGGCGCAGAGACCCAGTACTTC. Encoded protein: CATSSAGGAETQYF.